The 6 T cell receptor beta chains reported below all come from one sample, sequenced in a study of cytomegalovirus exposure and HLA in healthy donors. Researchers ran the PCR with 60 Vbeta and 13 Jbeta primers. TCRdb's table, derived via immunoSEQ multiplex PCR, lists solely in-frame clones and lacks some. Of over 80,000 clones listed, about three quarters were seen once; the top ten hold around 15%. Sequenced: PBMCs. The receptors shown here come from a man between 60 and 75 years old in good health and CMV-seropositive.

This chain uses TRBV6-1 with TRBJ2-3; 7 nucleotides agree with TRBD1. The trim removed 6 bases at V and 5 bases at J, leaving 5 bases unmatched. This CDR3 has 13 residues. Germline assignment: CDR1 MNHNS and CDR2 SASEGT. The CDR3 bases are TGTGCCAGCAGCAGGGGGTTGGTAGATACGCAGTATTTT. It is translated as CASSRGLVDTQYF.

The table lists this clone with a count of one. The J gene is TRBJ1-6, the V gene TRBV7-3; D is undetermined. The CDR3 consists of 12 residues. Germline V gene sequence: CDR1 SGHTA, CDR2 FQGTGA. V lost 5 bases and J 12 bases, leaving 11 bases between the germline ends. As DNA, the CDR3 is TGTGCCAGCAGCCGCCCGGGTGGACCCCTCCACTTT. It yields the protein CASSRPGGPLHF.

This rearrangement joins TRBV11-1 to TRBJ2-5; D perhaps matches TRBD1 (7 bases). Germline CDR1 SGHAT, CDR2 FQDESV (reference sequence). There are 15 residues in the CDR3. The V end lost 5 bases, the J end lost 5 bases, and 18 bases lay between the germline ends. The DNA of the CDR3 is TGTGCCAGCAGCGCACGAGACAGGGCGGGGGAGACCCAGTACTTC. Its translation is CASSARDRAGETQYF. The whole variable domain, remainder taken from reference TRBV11-1 and TRBJ2-5, is EAEVAQSPRYKITEKSQAVAFWCDPISGHATLYWYRQILGQGPELLVQFQDESVVDDSQLPKDRFSAERLKGVDSTLKIQPAELGDSAMYLCASSARDRAGETQYFGPGTRLLVL.

The chain is built from TRBV5-1 and TRBJ2-7; TRBD1 agrees at 7 bases. V was pared by 0 bases and J by 4 bases, with 7 bases of the junction left unmatched. The CDR3 sequence is 15 residues long. The V gene's germline CDR1 is SGHRS and CDR2 YFSETQ. CDR3 region: CASSLGQGVDYEQYF. DNA for the CDR3: TGCGCCAGCAGCTTGGGGCAGGGGGTTGATTACGAGCAGTACTTC.

The chain is built from TRBV11-2 and TRBJ2-7; D possibly corresponds to TRBD1 (5 bases). V shed 1 base and J shed 6 bases, with 19 bases lying between them. Germline V gene lookup returns CDR1 SGHAT and CDR2 FQNNGV. The CDR3 loop spans 16 amino acids. CDR3 protein: CASSLVLGQGSGEQYF. DNA for the CDR3: TGTGCCAGCAGCTTAGTGCTGGGGCAGGGTTCCGGCGAGCAGTACTTC.

The gene calls are TRBV6-1 and TRBJ2-5, with 12 bases fitting TRBD2. The J segment lost 6 bases and the V segment lost 8 bases, leaving 10 bases of the junction unmatched. The CDR3 consists of 15 residues. The V gene's germline CDR1 is MNHNS and CDR2 SASEGT. The CDR3 DNA follows: TGTGCCAGCGACGACCAGACTAGCGGGGGAAAGACCCAGTACTTC. It codes for CASDDQTSGGKTQYF.